The 13 T cell receptor beta chains presented below share a single source sample, sequenced in a study of prognosis after radiotherapy for stage I lung cancer. The authors amplified TCR beta CDR3 from genomic DNA using two-round multiplex PCR. Primers (each specific to one TRBV or TRBJ gene) were used in first-round PCR. TCRdb reprocessed the multiplex PCR reads via MiXCR and lists one record per CDR3 protein. The table includes under 13,000 distinct CDR3 sequences, approximately 50% detected once. The sequencing here drew on PBMCs, taken before or after stereotactic body radiation therapy (not recorded which). These receptors were obtained from a donor over 45 with non-small cell lung cancer.

The genes are TRBV28 and TRBJ2-7; 11 bases map to TRBD2. Germline CDR1 is MDHEN and CDR2 is SYDVKM. The CDR3 has 16 amino acids. J gave up 3 bases and V 6 bases, and 10 bases lay outside the gene matches. For the CDR3, the DNA is TGTGCCAGCAGGTTCACTCCGACTAGCGGGGACTACGAGCAGTACTTC. Its protein product is CASRFTPTSGDYEQYF.

V usage is TRBV28 and J usage is TRBJ1-2; 8 positions agree with TRBD1. CDR1 is MDHEN, CDR2 SYDVKM, per germline. With V trimmed by 5 bases and J by 4 bases, 9 bases remained unmatched. This CDR3 has 15 residues. CDR3 in DNA: TGTGCCAGCAGTACCCCGGACAGGGTGAGCTATGGCTACACCTTC. It is translated as CASSTPDRVSYGYTF.

The chain combines TRBV7-9 with TRBJ2-7, with no clear D. This CDR3 region has 14 residues. Trimming shortened V by 5 bases and J by 2 bases, and 13 bases separated the two germline ends. CDR1 is SEHNR, CDR2 FQNEAQ, per germline (reference sequence). CDR3 amino acids: CASSHREIPYEQYF. Written as DNA, the CDR3 is TGTGCCAGCAGCCACAGAGAAATCCCCTACGAGCAGTACTTC.

To note about this clonotype: A read error is possible here, since a much larger clone lies one base away. This sequence joins TRBV7-3 and TRBJ2-5, with D perhaps matching TRBD2 (6 bases). The germline V gene has CDR1 SGHTA and CDR2 FQGTGA. The CDR3 loop spans 14 amino acids. V lost 5 bases to trimming and J lost 1 base, with 11 bases between them. CDR3 in amino acids: CASSPSGSQETQYF. CDR3 DNA sequence: TGTGCCAGCAGCCCAAGCGGGTCCCAAGAGACCCAGTACTTC.

This clonotype was seen a single time. The junction departs from germline at one end; a sequencing error may be responsible. The chain joins TRBV12-3 or TRBV12-4 to TRBJ2-7, with D possibly being TRBD1 or TRBD2 (6 bases each). The CDR3 loop spans 15 amino acids. CDR3 bases: TGTGCCAGCAGTTCGATTAGGGGGGTGGGCTACGAGCATTACTTC. It specifies CASSSIRGVGYEHYF.

Comments on this clonotype: Since no conserved phenylalanine or tryptophan closes the CDR3, a read error is the likely cause. The chain couples TRBV6-2 or TRBV6-3 to TRBJ2-5, with a weak D call TRBD1 (6 bases). The CDR3 is 15 residues long. Per germline, CDR1 MNHEY and CDR2 SVGEGT. The ends were cut back, 6 bases at V and 5 bases at J, with 19 bases in the middle. This CDR3 is CASRAEQGLRETQYL. The CDR3 region has the DNA TGTGCCAGCAGGGCCGAACAGGGTTTGAGGGAGACCCAGTACTTG.

In its sample, this clonotype is medium-sized. V and J are TRBV20-1 and TRBJ1-1; D is possibly TRBD1 (5 bases). The CDR3 spans 14 residues. V dropped 3 bases and J dropped 1 base, with 12 bases sitting between them. Looked up from germline, CDR1 is DFQATT and CDR2 is SNEGSKA (reference sequence). CDR3 region: CSASTGTGNTEAFF. As DNA, the CDR3 is TGCAGTGCTAGTACCGGGACGGGGAACACTGAAGCTTTCTTT.

Judged by abundance, this clonotype is medium-sized. V gene TRBV2 combines with J gene TRBJ1-4, with D possibly matching TRBD1 (5 bases). Germline CDR1 SNHLY, CDR2 FYNNEI. Trimming left V 7 bases short and J 4 bases short, with 13 bases between. This CDR3 contains 14 residues. For the CDR3, the DNA is TGTGCCAGCAAAACCGGGACCCGTAATGAAAAACTGTTTTTT. This sequence encodes CASKTGTRNEKLFF. Using reference TRBV2 and TRBJ1-4 for the parts outside the CDR3, the full variable domain is EPEVTQTPSHQVTQMGQEVILRCVPISNHLYFYWYRQILGQKVEFLVSFYNNEISEKSEIFDDQFSVERPDGSNFTLKIRSTKLEDSAMYFCASKTGTRNEKLFFGSGTQLSVL.

This clonotype was seen many times. The chain carries TRBV20-1 and TRBJ2-5; D is unresolved. The CDR3 covers 12 residues. Trimming shortened V by 5 bases and J by 4 bases, and 11 bases separated the two germline ends. Germline V CDR1 and CDR2: DFQATT, SNEGSKA (reference sequence). The CDR3 DNA follows: TGCAGTGCTCGCAGAGGTGGAGAGACCCAGTACTTC. This codes for CSARRGGETQYF.

As concerns this clonotype: The junction shows a germline mismatch at one end, possibly a read error. The rearrangement joins TRBV5-1 to TRBJ2-5; D perhaps matches TRBD1 (6 bases). Germline values: CDR1 SGHRS, CDR2 YFSETQ. The CDR3 runs 14 residues. This CDR3 is CSSSHTGFEETQYF. CDR3 nucleotides: TGCTCCAGCAGCCATACAGGGTTTGAAGAGACCCAGTACTTC.

The chain is built from TRBV19 and TRBJ2-3; D is perhaps TRBD2 (7 bases). This CDR3 spans 14 amino acids. Deletions cut 7 bases from V and 2 bases from J, with 13 bases between. Germline V gene sequence: CDR1 LNHDA, CDR2 SQIVND (reference sequence). The CDR3 protein is CASNWGGSTDTQYF. The DNA for the CDR3 is TGTGCCAGTAATTGGGGGGGCTCCACAGATACGCAGTATTTT.

This clonotype ranks as medium-sized. The chain combines TRBV6-4 with TRBJ1-1; D is unclear. Trimming took off 5 bases at V and 5 bases at J, with 15 bases between the two ends. The length of the CDR3 is 14 residues. Germline lookup yields CDR1 MRHNA and CDR2 SNTAGT. As DNA, the CDR3 is TGTGCCAGCAGTTACCGGCAAAAGGGTACTGAAGCTTTCTTT. Translation: CASSYRQKGTEAFF.

On this clonotype itself: This CDR3 fails to terminate in the conserved phenylalanine or tryptophan, so it likely reflects a read error. V is TRBV19 and J is TRBJ1-2; perhaps TRBD1 as D (6 bases). The germline V gene has CDR1 LNHDA and CDR2 SQIVND (reference sequence). Trimming pared 9 bases from V and 10 bases from J, leaving 21 bases between. The CDR3 runs 13 residues. DNA of the CDR3: TGTGCCAGCACTTCCCCGTACAGGGATGTCTACACCTTG. Translating it yields CASTSPYRDVYTL.